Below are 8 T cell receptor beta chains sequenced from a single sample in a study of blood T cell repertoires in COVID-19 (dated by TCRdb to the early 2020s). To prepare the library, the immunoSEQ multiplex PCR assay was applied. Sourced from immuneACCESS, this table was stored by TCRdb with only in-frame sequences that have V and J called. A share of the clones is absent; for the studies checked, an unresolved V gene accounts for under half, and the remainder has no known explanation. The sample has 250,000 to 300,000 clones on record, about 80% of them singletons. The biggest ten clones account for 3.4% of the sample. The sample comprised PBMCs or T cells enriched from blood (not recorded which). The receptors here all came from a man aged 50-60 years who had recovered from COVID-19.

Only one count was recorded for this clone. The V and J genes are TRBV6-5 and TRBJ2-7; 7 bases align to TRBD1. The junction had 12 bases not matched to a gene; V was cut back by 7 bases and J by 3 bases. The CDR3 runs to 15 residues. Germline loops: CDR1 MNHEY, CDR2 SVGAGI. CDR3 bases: TGTGCCAGCAATCCGGGACAGCGGAAACACTACGAGCAGTACTTC. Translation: CASNPGQRKHYEQYF.

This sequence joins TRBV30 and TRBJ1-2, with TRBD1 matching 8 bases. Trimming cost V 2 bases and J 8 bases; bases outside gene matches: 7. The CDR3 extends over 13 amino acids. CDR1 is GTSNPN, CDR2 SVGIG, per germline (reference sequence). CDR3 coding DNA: TGTGCCTGGAGTTGGCAGGGGGCGCGGGGCTACACCTTC. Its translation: CAWSWQGARGYTF.

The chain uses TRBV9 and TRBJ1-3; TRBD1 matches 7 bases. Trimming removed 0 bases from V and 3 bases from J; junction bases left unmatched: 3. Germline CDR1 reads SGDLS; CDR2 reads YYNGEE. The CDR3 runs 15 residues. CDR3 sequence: CASSVGGGGGNTIYF. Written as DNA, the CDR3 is TGTGCCAGCAGCGTAGGAGGGGGCGGTGGAAACACCATATATTTT.

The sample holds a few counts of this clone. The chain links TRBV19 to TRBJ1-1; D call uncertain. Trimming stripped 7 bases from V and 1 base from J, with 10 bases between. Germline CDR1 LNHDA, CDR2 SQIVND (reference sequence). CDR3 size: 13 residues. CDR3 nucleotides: TGTGCCAGTAAATATGAGGGGAACACTGAAGCTTTCTTT. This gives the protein CASKYEGNTEAFF.

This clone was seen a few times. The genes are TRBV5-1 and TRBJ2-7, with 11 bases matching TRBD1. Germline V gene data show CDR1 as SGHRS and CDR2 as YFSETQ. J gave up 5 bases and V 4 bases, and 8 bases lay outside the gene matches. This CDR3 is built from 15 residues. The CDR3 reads CASSPAGTGGNEQYF. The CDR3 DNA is TGCGCCAGCAGCCCCGCCGGGACAGGGGGAAACGAGCAGTACTTC. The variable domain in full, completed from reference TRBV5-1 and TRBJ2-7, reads KAGVTQTPRYLIKTRGQQVTLSCSPISGHRSVSWYQQTPGQGLQFLFEYFSETQRNKGNFPGRFSGRQFSNSRSEMNVSTLELGDSALYLCASSPAGTGGNEQYFGPGTRLTVT.

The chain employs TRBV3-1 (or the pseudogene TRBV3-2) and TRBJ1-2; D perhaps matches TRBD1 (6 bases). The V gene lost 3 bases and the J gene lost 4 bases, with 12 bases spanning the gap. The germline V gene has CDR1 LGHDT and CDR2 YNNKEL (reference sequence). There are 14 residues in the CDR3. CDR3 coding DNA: TGTGCCAGCAGCCACGACGACAGGCCCTATGGCTACACCTTC. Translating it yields CASSHDDRPYGYTF.

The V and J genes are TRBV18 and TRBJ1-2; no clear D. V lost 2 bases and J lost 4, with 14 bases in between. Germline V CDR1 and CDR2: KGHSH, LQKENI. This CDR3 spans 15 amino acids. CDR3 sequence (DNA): TGTGCCAGCTCACCAGAGTCGGGAGTGGGCTATGGCTACACCTTC. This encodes CASSPESGVGYGYTF.

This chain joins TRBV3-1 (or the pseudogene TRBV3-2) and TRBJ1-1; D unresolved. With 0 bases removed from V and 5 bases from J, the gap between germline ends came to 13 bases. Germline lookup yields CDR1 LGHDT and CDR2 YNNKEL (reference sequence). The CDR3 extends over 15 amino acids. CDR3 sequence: CASSQDSVRNTEAFF. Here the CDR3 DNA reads TGTGCCAGCAGCCAAGATTCGGTGCGTAATACTGAAGCTTTCTTT.